The 27 T cell receptor beta chains in this list originate from one sample, sequenced in a study of T-cell memory formation after mild COVID-19. TCRdb re-analysed the 5' RACE reads in MiXCR, keeping a single row per CDR3 protein. The sample has about 320,000 distinct CDR3 sequences, around 15% seen once. Sequencing was carried out using PBMCs or a T cell subset sorted from them (not recorded which). These receptors were obtained from a man younger than 30 who had mild COVID-19 (a few samples of this study predate the infection). Cell type and time point are not known.

About this clonotype itself: Germline and junction disagree at one end, which may indicate a read error. The chain recombines TRBV5-1 with TRBJ1-6; TRBD1 might be the D (5 bases). The germline V gene has CDR1 SGHRS and CDR2 YFSETQ. The CDR3 runs to 17 residues. CDR3 DNA: TGCGCCAGCAGCTTGGCCGGTCAGGGATACGGCGATTCATCCCTCCACTTT. It specifies CASSLAGQGYGDSSLHF.

V gene TRBV19 combines with J gene TRBJ2-1; 11 bases are a match to TRBD1. J gave up 3 bases and V 5 bases, and 9 bases lay outside the gene matches. Germline V gene data show CDR1 as LNHDA and CDR2 as SQIVND (reference sequence). The CDR3 sequence is 17 residues long. CDR3 nucleotide sequence: TGTGCCAGTAGTCCCGGCCCCGGGACAGGGGGCTACAATGAGCAGTTCTTC. Encoded protein: CASSPGPGTGGYNEQFF.

This clonotype came up many times. The chain recombines TRBV2 with TRBJ2-4, with 7 bases aligning to TRBD1. The CDR3 is made up of 16 amino acids. Germline loops: CDR1 SNHLY, CDR2 FYNNEI. V trimming: 6 bases; J trimming: 0 bases; junction bases outside the gene matches: 8. The chain's CDR3 is CASSNRGIVAKNIQYF. The CDR3 DNA follows: TGTGCCAGCAGCAACAGGGGAATCGTAGCCAAAAACATTCAGTACTTC.

The chain carries TRBV9 and TRBJ2-3; 12 bases fit TRBD2. The CDR3 is made up of 18 amino acids. Germline loops: CDR1 SGDLS, CDR2 YYNGEE. V lost 0 bases to trimming and J lost 0 bases; unmatched junction nucleotides: 5. The CDR3 sequence is CASSVDLAGGTSTDTQYF. The CDR3 DNA reads as TGTGCCAGCAGCGTAGATCTAGCGGGGGGGACTAGCACAGATACGCAGTATTTT.

This clonotype was seen repeatedly, ten times or more. This sequence joins TRBV27 and TRBJ2-7; D possibly corresponds to TRBD2 (6 bases). CDR3 length: 15 residues. In germline, CDR1 is MNHEY, CDR2 SMNVEV (reference sequence). Trimming took off 6 bases at V and 0 bases at J, with 15 bases between the two ends. CDR3 coding DNA: TGTGCCAGCAGGGCCAAGGGACTGAGCTCCTACGAGCAGTACGTC. Protein: CASRAKGLSSYEQYV.

This chain connects TRBV12-3 or TRBV12-4 to TRBJ1-2; TRBD1 matches at 7 bases. Trimming took 5 bases from V and 4 from J; bases not matched to a gene: 4. This CDR3 spans 13 amino acids. Here the CDR3 reads CASSPQGTYGYTF. CDR3 in DNA: TGTGCCAGCAGTCCACAGGGGACCTATGGCTACACCTTC.

This clonotype was detected a few times. This chain links TRBV7-9 with TRBJ2-3, with D perhaps matching TRBD1 (5 bases). The germline V and J ends were trimmed by 5 bases and 1 base, with 10 bases remaining between them. This CDR3 has 14 amino acids. The germline gives CDR1 SEHNR, CDR2 FQNEAQ (reference sequence). CDR3 bases: TGTGCCAGCAGCCTCGGACACCGCACAGATACGCAGTATTTT. It specifies CASSLGHRTDTQYF.

The chain combines TRBV20-1 with TRBJ2-3; the match to TRBD2 covers 10 bases. V lost 6 bases, J lost 7 bases, and 13 bases stayed unmatched. The CDR3 loop spans 15 amino acids. Germline values: CDR1 DFQATT, CDR2 SNEGSKA (reference sequence). DNA for the CDR3: TGCAGTGCCCCTGTTCGAGCGGGGGGGCCGTATACGCAGTATTTT. Its translation is CSAPVRAGGPYTQYF.

This clonotype has a handful of counts. The chain employs TRBV4-2 and TRBJ1-6; D gene unclear. Trimming removed 0 bases at V and 0 bases at J, with 15 bases between. The CDR3 has 19 amino acids. Germline V gene data show CDR1 as LGHNA and CDR2 as YNFKEQ. The CDR3 DNA sequence: TGTGCCAGCAGCCAAGAACCCGTCGGACCGAGCTCCTATAATTCACCCCTCCACTTT. This codes for CASSQEPVGPSSYNSPLHF.

The chain employs TRBV21-1 and TRBJ2-7; the DNA was not used to check the table's D call, TRBD1. TRBV21-1 is annotated as a pseudogene. This CDR3 comprises 17 residues. DNA of the CDR3: TGTGCCAGCAGCAAAGCCTGGGGCAGGCCATCCTCCTACGAGCAGTACGTC. Its translation is CASSKAWGRPSSYEQYV.

The CDR3 protein is CASSSTESSYEQYV. The CDR3 coding sequence is TGTGCCAGCAGTTCGACAGAAAGCTCCTACGAGCAGTACGTC. The J gene is TRBJ2-7, the V gene TRBV27; D is possibly TRBD1 (5 bases). The germline V and J ends were trimmed by 4 bases and 0 bases, with 10 bases remaining between them. CDR3 length: 14 amino acids. The V gene's germline CDR1 is MNHEY and CDR2 SMNVEV (reference sequence).

This clonotype was detected a few times. V gene TRBV10-3 combines with J gene TRBJ2-1, with 8 bases fitting TRBD1. CDR1 is ENHRY, CDR2 SYGVKD, per germline. This CDR3 spans 13 amino acids. V shed 10 bases and J 9 bases; nucleotides not matched to a gene: 11. Written as DNA, the CDR3 is TGTGCCACGACAGGGGACCTAATCATTGAGCAGTTCTTC. It encodes CATTGDLIIEQFF.

This clonotype turned up a few times. The J gene is TRBJ2-1, the V gene TRBV6-5; 11 positions match TRBD1. CDR1 is MNHEY, CDR2 SVGAGI, per germline. This CDR3 is built from 15 residues. Trimming at V came to 5 bases and at J to 6 bases, leaving 6 bases not matched to a gene. The CDR3 sequence: CASSAPGQGVNEQFF. CDR3 bases: TGTGCCAGCAGTGCGCCGGGACAGGGGGTCAATGAGCAGTTCTTC.

This clonotype was counted between two and nine times. This chain links TRBV5-1 with TRBJ1-6; the match to TRBD1 covers 9 bases. V was pared by 0 bases and J by 4 bases, with 5 bases of the junction left unmatched. Germline CDR1 SGHRS, CDR2 YFSETQ. This CDR3 region has 17 residues. CDR3 in amino acids: CASSLEVTGGYNSPLHF. The CDR3, as DNA: TGCGCCAGCAGCTTGGAGGTGACAGGGGGGTATAATTCACCCCTCCACTTT.

This clonotype was seen a handful of times. The chain employs TRBV12-3 or TRBV12-4 and TRBJ2-6; maybe TRBD2 (6 bases). The CDR3 runs 17 residues. The V end was cut by 9 bases, the J end by 0 bases, with 18 bases between. The CDR3 DNA reads TGTGCCAGTTATGACCCGGAGGGCCTCTCTGGGGCCAACGTCCTGACTTTC. Protein product: CASYDPEGLSGANVLTF.

This clonotype was recorded a few times. This sequence joins TRBV5-1 and TRBJ1-5, with D uncertain. Germline V gives CDR1 SGHRS, CDR2 YFSETQ. This CDR3 is 12 amino acids long. V dropped 1 base and J dropped 7 bases, with 6 bases sitting between them. This chain's CDR3 is CASSLLRQPQHF. CDR3 sequence (DNA): TGCGCCAGCAGCTTGCTGAGACAGCCCCAGCATTTT.

This clonotype was seen more than once but under ten times. This chain joins TRBV7-9 and TRBJ2-3, with 7 positions matching TRBD2. Losses at the gene ends were 2 bases for V and 13 bases for J; bases not matched to a gene: 21. Germline V CDR1 and CDR2: SEHNR, FQNEAQ (reference sequence). The CDR3 has 17 residues. The CDR3 sequence: CASSLLRSSGGYILKYF. Written as DNA, the CDR3 is TGTGCCAGCAGCTTACTAAGGTCTAGCGGAGGCTACATTCTAAAGTATTTT.

V and J are TRBV7-9 and TRBJ2-3; the D is unclear. This CDR3 is 14 amino acids long. The V end lost 5 bases, the J end lost 4 bases, and 13 bases lay between the germline ends. The V gene's germline CDR1 is SEHNR and CDR2 FQNEAQ (reference sequence). The CDR3 reads CASSQPRQPDTQYF. CDR3 DNA: TGTGCCAGCAGCCAACCCAGGCAACCAGATACGCAGTATTTT.

A few counts support this clonotype. The chain employs TRBV7-2 and TRBJ2-3, with D unresolved. The germline V and J ends were trimmed by 5 bases and 0 bases, with 15 bases remaining between them. The CDR3 spans 16 residues. Germline CDR1 reads SGHTA; CDR2 reads FQGNSA. The CDR3 loop reads CASSPPAQASTDTQYF. The CDR3 DNA sequence: TGTGCCAGCAGCCCCCCAGCGCAGGCGAGCACAGATACGCAGTATTTT.

This chain links TRBV4-3 with TRBJ2-2; D not resolved. Deletions cut 1 base from V and 4 bases from J, with 7 bases between. Germline V CDR1 and CDR2: LGHNA, YSLEER. The CDR3 contains 14 residues. CDR3 in amino acids: CASSQVGITGELFF. The CDR3 bases are TGCGCCAGCAGCCAAGTGGGCATCACCGGGGAGCTGTTTTTT.

This clonotype was seen ten or more times. The V and J genes are TRBV5-1 and TRBJ1-1; D possibly corresponds to TRBD1 (5 bases). Trimming removed 0 bases from V and 6 bases from J, with 9 bases in between. CDR1 is SGHRS and CDR2 is YFSETQ in the germline V gene. The CDR3 loop spans 13 amino acids. CDR3 sequence reads: CASSLGRDAEAFF. In nucleotides, the CDR3 is TGCGCCAGCAGCTTGGGCAGGGATGCTGAAGCTTTCTTT.

This clonotype showed up just a few times. The chain employs TRBV12-3 or TRBV12-4 and TRBJ1-3; D unclear. The CDR3 has 12 residues. The V and J ends lost 1 base and 5 bases respectively, with 3 bases between them. CDR3 region: CASSLGRNTIYF. The CDR3 nucleotides read TGTGCCAGCAGTTTAGGGCGAAACACCATATATTTT.

V usage is TRBV2 and J usage is TRBJ2-1; 11 bases are shared with TRBD2. The CDR3 spans 17 residues. Germline loops: CDR1 SNHLY, CDR2 FYNNEI. V shed 6 bases and J 0 bases; nucleotides not matched to a gene: 7. This CDR3 is CASSEQGLADSYNEQFF. The CDR3 bases are TGTGCCAGCAGCGAACAGGGACTAGCGGACTCCTACAATGAGCAGTTCTTC.

This clonotype has just a few counts. The chain recombines TRBV6-2 or TRBV6-3 with TRBJ2-7; the match to TRBD2 covers 7 bases. Germline V gives CDR1 MNHEY, CDR2 SVGEGT. J was trimmed by 2 bases and V by 4 bases; bases with no gene match: 14. The CDR3 runs 17 residues. CDR3 sequence reads: CASSSPLRAGSPYEQYF. CDR3 in DNA: TGTGCCAGCAGTTCCCCTCTAAGAGCGGGGAGCCCCTACGAGCAGTACTTC.

This clonotype came up a few times. The rearrangement joins TRBV4-2 to TRBJ2-1; D unclear. V gave up 2 bases and J gave up 7 bases, with 9 bases separating them. From germline, CDR1 is LGHNA and CDR2 YNFKEQ. The CDR3 is 13 amino acids. The chain's CDR3 is CASSQWVGNEQFF. CDR3 bases: TGTGCCAGCAGCCAATGGGTGGGAAATGAGCAGTTCTTC.

Ten or more counts support this clonotype. The chain combines TRBV5-6 with TRBJ2-1; D remains ambiguous. The V gene lost 6 bases and the J gene lost 0 bases, with 25 bases spanning the gap. The CDR3 has 19 amino acids. Germline assignment: CDR1 SGHDT and CDR2 YYEEEE. This chain's CDR3 is CASNIGPGLPPSSYNEQFF. In DNA, the CDR3 is TGTGCCAGCAACATAGGACCGGGCCTCCCCCCAAGCTCCTACAATGAGCAGTTCTTC.

This clonotype was seen at least ten times. The V and J genes are TRBV6-6 and TRBJ2-1, with 14 bases lining up with TRBD2. Unmatched junction bases numbered 1, after V lost 2 bases and J lost 7 bases. Germline V gives CDR1 MNHNY, CDR2 SVGAGI (reference sequence). The CDR3 is 15 amino acids. DNA for the CDR3: TGTGCCAGCAGTTACGGGACTAGCGGGGGTAATGAGCAGTTCTTC. Its translation is CASSYGTSGGNEQFF.